Listed below are T cell receptor beta chains from one sample, sequenced in a study of glioma-infiltrating T cells. Each CDR3 protein is one row after TCRdb ran MiXCR on the multiplex PCR reads. The table lists about 140,000 distinct CDR3 sequences, about two fifths of them singletons. Sequenced sample: glioma tissue, nonneoplastic brain tissue, or PBMCs (not recorded which). The source of these receptors is a human donor with low-grade glioma or glioblastoma, undergoing nonglioma brain surgery, or in good health (not recorded which). Each CDR3 is given with its conserved first and last residue. Each record gives: V gene, clone size, D gene, J gene, CDR3 DNA, CDR3 protein. D genes are given only for firm matches. Not all rows give a size; the values are once, few, many and, for expanded clones, a class.

TRBV5-4	once	NA	TRBJ1-1	TGTGCCAGCAGCCTTCAACAGGGAGCCCCCACTGAAGCTTTCTTT	CASSLQQGAPTEAFF
TRBV27	many	NA	TRBJ2-1	TGTGCCAGCAGCGAAGACAGTGGGATTGGGCAGTTCTTC	CASSEDSGIGQFF
TRBV6-2/TRBV6-3	many	NA	TRBJ2-1	TGTGCCAGCAGTTACTCTAGGACTAACAATGAGCAGTTCTTC	CASSYSRTNNEQFF
TRBV7-2	NA	NA	TRBJ2-7	TGTGCCAGCAGCTTAGCTGGGTTTGGCTACGAGCAGTACTTC	CASSLAGFGYEQYF
TRBV2	NA	NA	TRBJ2-3	TGTGCCAGCAGTCCGACAGGCACAGATACGCAGTATTTT	CASSPTGTDTQYF
TRBV20-1	NA	TRBD2	TRBJ2-5	TGCAGTTGGGTTCTAGCGGATCAAGAGACCCAGTACTTT	CSWVLADQETQYF
TRBV27	NA	TRBD1	TRBJ2-7	TGTGCCAGCAAAGGACAGGGAAACGAGCAGTACTTC	CASKGQGNEQYF
TRBV27	NA	TRBD1	TRBJ2-7	TGTGCCAGCAGTTTAGGGACAGGGGTTGGCGAGCAGTACTTC	CASSLGTGVGEQYF
TRBV5-8	NA	NA	TRBJ2-1	TGTGCCAGCAGCTCGTCTAGGGTGTACAATGAGCAGTTCTTC	CASSSSRVYNEQFF
TRBV7-9	few	TRBD1	TRBJ2-1	TGTGCCAGCAGCTCGTGGGACAGGGACTACAATGAGCAGTTCTTC	CASSSWDRDYNEQFF
TRBV2	few	TRBD1	TRBJ1-2	TGTGCCAGCAGTCCACAGACAGGGGCCTATGGCTACACCTTC	CASSPQTGAYGYTF
TRBV7-9	NA	TRBD1	TRBJ1-4	TGTGCCCGCAGCTCCGTACAGGGGACTAATGAAAAACTGTTTTTT	CARSSVQGTNEKLFF
TRBV12-3/TRBV12-4	NA	NA	TRBJ1-6	TGTGCCAGCAGTTTAGCGACCCCTAATTCACCCCTCCACTTT	CASSLATPNSPLHF
TRBV12-3/TRBV12-4	few	NA	TRBJ1-5	TGTGCCAGCAGTTGGTCCCCTCATCAGCCCCAGCATTTT	CASSWSPHQPQHF
TRBV7-9	many	TRBD1	TRBJ2-7	TGTGCCAGCAGCACCGGGACAGGCACCTACGAGCAGTACTTC	CASSTGTGTYEQYF
TRBV20-1	NA	NA	TRBJ2-1	TGCAGTGCGCAAATAGCGGCAGACAATGAGCAGTCCTTC	CSAQIAADNEQSF
TRBV6-2/TRBV6-3	NA	TRBD1	TRBJ2-2	TGTGCCAGCAGTTCTGACAGGGCCGGGGAGCTGTTTTTT	CASSSDRAGELFF
TRBV7-2	NA	NA	TRBJ1-2	TGTGCCAGCAGCTTAGTCCCTCAGGGACATGGCTACACCTTC	CASSLVPQGHGYTF
TRBV6-1	NA	NA	TRBJ1-1	TGTGCCAGCAGCCCCGATACTCGAGGAGGCACTGAAGCTTTCTTT	CASSPDTRGGTEAFF
TRBV6-1	few	NA	TRBJ2-7	TGTGCCAGCAGGCGACCGGACACCGAGCAGTACTTC	CASRRPDTEQYF
TRBV6-1	NA	NA	TRBJ1-1	TGTGCCAGCAGTGAAGGAGACTCTCACACTGAAGCTTTCTTT	CASSEGDSHTEAFF
TRBV4-3	NA	NA	TRBJ1-5	TGCGCCAGCAGCCAACAGGCCGATCAGCCCCAGCATTTT	CASSQQADQPQHF
TRBV10-3	NA	NA	TRBJ1-2	TGTGCCATCAAAGGTGGGGTCAACCAACGAGGTGGCTACACCTTC	CAIKGGVNQRGGYTF
TRBV4-1	NA	NA	TRBJ1-1	TGCGCCAGCAGCCAAGAGCCAGGGGTTACTGAAGCTTTCTTT	CASSQEPGVTEAFF
TRBV2	many	NA	TRBJ1-5	TGTGCCAGCAGCGGAGACACATCCAATCAGCCCCAGCATTTT	CASSGDTSNQPQHF
TRBV12-3/TRBV12-4	NA	TRBD2	TRBJ2-1	TGTGCCAGCAGTTTCGGGATAGCGGGGAACAATGAGCAGTTCTTC	CASSFGIAGNNEQFF
TRBV20-1	NA	TRBD1	TRBJ2-7	TGCAGTGCTAGGGACGACAGGGTGCACTACGAGCAGTACTTC	CSARDDRVHYEQYF
TRBV25-1	NA	NA	TRBJ2-5	TGTGCCAGCAGTGGGAAGAAGCGAGAGGCCCAGTACTTC	CASSGKKREAQYF
TRBV7-2	NA	NA	TRBJ2-1	TGTGCCAGCAGCTTAGACAGGGTCGACGAGCAGTTCTTC	CASSLDRVDEQFF
TRBV15	few	NA	TRBJ2-5	TGTGCCACCAGCATGGCTCAGGAGACCCAGTACTTC	CATSMAQETQYF
TRBV7-2	few	NA	TRBJ1-1	TGTGCCAGCAGCTTAGTAAGGTTAGGTGAAGCTTTCTTT	CASSLVRLGEAFF
TRBV6-2/TRBV6-3	few	NA	TRBJ2-3	TGTGCCAGTAAAAGGCTAGCTACTAGCACAGATACGCAGTATTTT	CASKRLATSTDTQYF
TRBV20-1	many	NA	TRBJ1-1	TGCAGTGCTAAGGACATTTTCGACACTGAAGCTTTCTTT	CSAKDIFDTEAFF
TRBV6-1	many	TRBD1	TRBJ2-1	TGTGCCAGCAGTAACCCGGGACAGCTATACAATGAGCAGTTCTTC	CASSNPGQLYNEQFF
TRBV29-1	few	NA	TRBJ2-5	TGCAGCGTTGTCTATGAGTCGGAGACCCAGTACTTC	CSVVYESETQYF
TRBV7-2	NA	TRBD2	TRBJ2-5	TGTGCCAGTACCGCGGGGGGGGAGACCCAGTACTTC	CASTAGGETQYF
TRBV4-2	NA	NA	TRBJ2-2	TGTGCCAGCAGCCCCATCGAGAGGACTTTGAACACCGGGGAGCTGTTTTTT	CASSPIERTLNTGELFF
TRBV20-1	NA	NA	TRBJ1-5	TGCAGTGCTAGAGATCACCCTGGGGATCAGCCCCAGCATTTT	CSARDHPGDQPQHF
TRBV6-6	NA	TRBD1	TRBJ2-2	TGTGCCAGCAGATGGGACAGGGCCAACACCGGGGAGCTGTTTTTT	CASRWDRANTGELFF
TRBV7-8	NA	NA	TRBJ2-1	TGTGCCAGCAGTTTTAAGCCAGACAATGAGCAGTTCTTC	CASSFKPDNEQFF
TRBV20-1	many	NA	TRBJ2-3	TGCAGTGTCGAGGGCACAGATACGCAGTATTTT	CSVEGTDTQYF
TRBV19	NA	NA	TRBJ2-5	TGTGCCAGTAGTTTGGGGGAGTTGCAAGAGACCCAGTACTTC	CASSLGELQETQYF
TRBV27	NA	TRBD1	TRBJ1-5	TGTGCCAGCAGTCCGGGACAGGGAGTCAATCAGCCCCAGCATTTT	CASSPGQGVNQPQHF
TRBV24-1	NA	TRBD1	TRBJ1-5	TGTGCCACCGGACAGGGGAGGGGCAATCAGCCCCAGCATTTT	CATGQGRGNQPQHF
TRBV18	few	NA	TRBJ1-1	TGTGCCAGCTCAGAAGGAAACACTGAAGCTTTCTTT	CASSEGNTEAFF
TRBV4-1	NA	NA	TRBJ2-7	TGCGCCAGCAGCAAGGGGCTCGCATTTACCTACGAGCAGTACTTC	CASSKGLAFTYEQYF
TRBV3-1	NA	NA	TRBJ2-3	TGTGCCAGCAGCCCGCACGGGAGCACAGATACGCAGTATTTT	CASSPHGSTDTQYF
TRBV20-1	NA	TRBD2	TRBJ2-2	TGCGGTGCCAAAGGACTAGCGGGAGATACCGGGGAGCTGTTTTTT	CGAKGLAGDTGELFF
TRBV20-1	NA	NA	TRBJ1-6	TGCAGTGCTAGAGGGCAGGGTATCTCACCCCTCCACTTT	CSARGQGISPLHF